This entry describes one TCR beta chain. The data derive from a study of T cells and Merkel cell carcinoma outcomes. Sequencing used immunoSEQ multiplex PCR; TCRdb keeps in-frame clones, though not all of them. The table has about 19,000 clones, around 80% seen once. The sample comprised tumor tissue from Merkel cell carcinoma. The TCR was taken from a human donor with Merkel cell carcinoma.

CDR3 loop: CASSPRVLLRRTGELFF. The CDR3 nucleotides read TGTGCCAGCTCACCCCGGGTACTCCTAAGGCGGACCGGGGAGCTGTTTTTT. The chain joins TRBV18 to TRBJ2-2; D not resolved. Per germline, CDR1 KGHSH and CDR2 LQKENI. The CDR3 spans 17 residues. Between the trimmed V and J ends, which lost 3 bases and 5 bases, there was a span of 19 bases.